The clone carrying this TCR beta chain was observed a handful of times. CDR1 and CDR2 from the germline V gene are LGHDT and YNNKEL (reference sequence). This CDR3 is 13 amino acids long. V was pared by 4 bases and J by 4 bases, with 8 bases between. This sample was taken from a study of blood T cell repertoires in COVID-19. Study details: Whether acute or convalescent, the COVID-19 samples came from the United States, Italy and Spain.

This table comes from immunoSEQ multiplex PCR, and its TCRdb copy is limited to in-frame clones, with some not included. This table holds 390,000 or so clones, about nine tenths found once. Sequencing was carried out using peripheral blood. This clonotype was obtained from a woman aged 25-40 years with active or convalescent COVID-19. The rearrangement links TRBV3-1 (or the pseudogene TRBV3-2) to TRBJ1-5; no definite D call. The CDR3 DNA reads as TGTGCCAGCAGCCTTGGGAGGAATCAGCCCCAGCATTTT. Its protein is CASSLGRNQPQHF.